The clone carrying this T cell receptor beta chain was picked up a small number of times. Its antigen is still unknown. Germline V CDR1 and CDR2: SGHAT, FQNNGV. Trimming stripped 6 bases from V and 2 bases from J, with 14 bases between. The CDR3 sequence is 14 residues long. This sample is part of a study of long-term antiretroviral therapy in people with HIV. The study, taken as a whole, reports: The data indicate that diversity increased after ART but remained below transplant donor controls. Control repertoires displayed wider CDR3 length ranges than the HIV repertoires. Clonal expansions arising prior to ART prevailed in the repertoire at every time point.

Two or more post-ART PBMC samples, plus at least one pre-ART sample, were available for each donor. Survey level was the resolution at which the v3.0 immunoSEQ assay ran. The repertoire was sequenced with immunoSEQ multiplex PCR; TCRdb's copy has only in-frame clones and lacks some. The sample lists fewer than 20,000 clones; around 80% were seen once. Sequenced material: unsorted PBMCs, taken 2.1 years after starting antiretroviral therapy. The clonotype comes from a middle-aged man with HIV. V is TRBV11-2 and J is TRBJ2-7; D is perhaps TRBD1 (6 bases). The CDR3: CASRGHTGAYEQYF. The DNA of the CDR3 is TGTGCCAGCAGGGGACATACAGGAGCCTACGAGCAGTACTTC. Full variable domain (rest looked up from reference TRBV11-2 and TRBJ2-7): EAGVAQSPRYKIIEKRQSVAFWCNPISGHATLYWYQQILGQGPKLLIQFQNNGVVDDSQLPKDRFSAERLKGVDSTLKIQPAKLEDSAVYLCASRGHTGAYEQYFGPGTRLTVT.